The source of this TCR beta chain is a study of T cell repertoires in cytomegalovirus infection. TCRdb itself ran the reads through MiXCR, one entry per CDR3 protein. Of some 940,000 distinct CDR3 sequences listed, approximately 31% are singletons. Comments on this clonotype: What it recognizes is unknown. One end of the junction fails to match germline, which may point to a read error.

The CDR3 sequence is 14 residues long. The study's findings and limits: Dominating the ex vivo response were TCR beta clonotypes that were CMV-specific and HLA-C-restricted.

Sequencing was performed on cultured CD8+ T cells from PBMCs, taken from culture after CMV antigen stimulation. The sequence was obtained from a human donor in good health (CMV status not recorded). Some clones in this sample may be carry-over from other donors' samples. This chain uses TRBV12-3 or TRBV12-4 with TRBJ2-5, with D possibly being TRBD1 (5 bases). CDR3 amino acids: CTSSLPRVRETQYF. DNA of the CDR3: TGTACCAGCAGTTTACCCAGGGTTAGAGAGACCCAGTACTTC.